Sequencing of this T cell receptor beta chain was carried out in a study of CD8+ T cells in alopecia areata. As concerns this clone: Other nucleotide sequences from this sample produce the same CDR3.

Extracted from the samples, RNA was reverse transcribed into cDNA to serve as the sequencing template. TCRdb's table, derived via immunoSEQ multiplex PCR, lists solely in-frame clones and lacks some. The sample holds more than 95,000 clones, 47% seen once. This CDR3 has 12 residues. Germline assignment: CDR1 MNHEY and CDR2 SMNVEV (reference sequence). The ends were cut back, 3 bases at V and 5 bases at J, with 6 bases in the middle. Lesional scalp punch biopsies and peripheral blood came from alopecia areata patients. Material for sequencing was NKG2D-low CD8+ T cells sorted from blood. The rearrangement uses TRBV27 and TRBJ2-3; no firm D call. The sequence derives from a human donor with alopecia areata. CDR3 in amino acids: CASSLVGDTQYF. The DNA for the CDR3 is TGTGCCAGCAGTTTGGTGGGAGATACGCAGTATTTT.